Listed below are T cell receptor beta chains from one sample, sequenced in a study of response to subunit inactivated influenza vaccine. TCRdb re-analysed the RT-PCR reads in MiXCR, keeping a single row per CDR3 protein. Of under 550,000 distinct CDR3 sequences listed, roughly 7.6% were seen once; the top ten hold over 10%. The material was PBMCs from blood, obtained less than 30 months after vaccination. The receptors come from a man in his fifties or sixties who received an inactivated influenza vaccine. The conserved cysteine and the conserved F or W are not part of the CDR3 here. The order of the fields is V gene, J gene, clone size, CDR3 protein. Not all rows give a size; the values are once, few, many and, for expanded clones, a class.

>TRBV6-6|TRBJ1-1|many
ASSYSLETEAF
>TRBV5-1|TRBJ1-5|few
ASSSGQPNQPQH
>TRBV28|TRBJ1-6|-
ASSLLQGGPESPLH
>TRBV12-3/TRBV12-4|TRBJ2-7|-
ASSLGGRTSGGSYEQY
>TRBV12-3/TRBV12-4|TRBJ2-6|-
ASSLGTDSGANVLT
>TRBV5-1|TRBJ1-1|many
ASSLVVGTEAF
>TRBV10-3|TRBJ2-5|-
AISGGEETQY
>TRBV12-3/TRBV12-4|TRBJ1-5|-
ASSFAGGRQPQH
>TRBV20-1|TRBJ2-1|few
SAPTSGGLLYNEQF
>TRBV25-1|TRBJ1-2|few
ASSAHPGTGEVGGYT
>TRBV7-2|TRBJ2-1|many
ASSLDFGEQF
>TRBV12-3/TRBV12-4|TRBJ2-2|many
ASSLKRPNTGELF
>TRBV7-2|TRBJ2-5|-
ASSLAPGSRETQY
>TRBV6-2/TRBV6-3|TRBJ2-1|many
ASMAIGTTIYNEQF
>TRBV20-1|TRBJ2-3|many
SARGTSGGYTDTQY
>TRBV7-2|TRBJ2-5|many
ASSKGLAGEETQY
>TRBV7-9|TRBJ2-3|many
ASSATADTQY
>TRBV5-5|TRBJ2-3|-
ASSLALDSTDTQY
>TRBV7-2|TRBJ2-7|many
ASSSRGAYEQY
>TRBV6-1|TRBJ2-1|many
ASSHGTSLNNEQF
>TRBV20-1|TRBJ2-1|-
SARGGGHLNEQF
>TRBV2|TRBJ1-2|-
ARGSNSGQGAFFSGYT